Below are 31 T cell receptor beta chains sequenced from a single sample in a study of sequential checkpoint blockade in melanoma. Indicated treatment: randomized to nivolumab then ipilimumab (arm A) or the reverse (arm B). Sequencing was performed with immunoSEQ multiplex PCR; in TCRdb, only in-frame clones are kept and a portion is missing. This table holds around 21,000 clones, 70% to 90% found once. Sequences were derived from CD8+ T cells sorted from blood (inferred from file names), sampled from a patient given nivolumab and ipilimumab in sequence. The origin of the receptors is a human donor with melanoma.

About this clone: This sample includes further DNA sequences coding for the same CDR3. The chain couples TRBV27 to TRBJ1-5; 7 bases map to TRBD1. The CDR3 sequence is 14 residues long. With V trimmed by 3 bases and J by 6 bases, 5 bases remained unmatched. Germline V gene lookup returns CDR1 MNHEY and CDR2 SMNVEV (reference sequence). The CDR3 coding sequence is TGTGCCAGCAGTTTCCGACAGGGTGGTCAGCCCCAGCATTTT. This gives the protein CASSFRQGGQPQHF.

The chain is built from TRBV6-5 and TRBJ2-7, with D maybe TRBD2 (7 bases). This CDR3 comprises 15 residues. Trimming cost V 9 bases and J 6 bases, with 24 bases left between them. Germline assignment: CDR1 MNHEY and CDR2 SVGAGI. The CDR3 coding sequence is TGTGCCAGTTTAGGGTATCGGGGGGCAGTTTTCGAGCAGTACTTC. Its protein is CASLGYRGAVFEQYF.

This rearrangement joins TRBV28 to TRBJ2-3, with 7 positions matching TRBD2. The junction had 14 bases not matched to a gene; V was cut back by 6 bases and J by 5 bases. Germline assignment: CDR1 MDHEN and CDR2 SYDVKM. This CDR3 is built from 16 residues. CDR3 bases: TGTGCCAGCAGCTCCCTTAGCGGGTGGGGAATAGATACGCAGTATTTT. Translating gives CASSSLSGWGIDTQYF.

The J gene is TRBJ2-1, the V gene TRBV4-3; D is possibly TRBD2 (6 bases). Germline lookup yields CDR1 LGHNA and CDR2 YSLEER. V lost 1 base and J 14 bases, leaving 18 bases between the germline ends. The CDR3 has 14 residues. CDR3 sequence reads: CASSQAEGNSREFF. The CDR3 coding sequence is TGCGCCAGCAGCCAAGCGGAGGGGAACTCGCGTGAGTTCTTC.

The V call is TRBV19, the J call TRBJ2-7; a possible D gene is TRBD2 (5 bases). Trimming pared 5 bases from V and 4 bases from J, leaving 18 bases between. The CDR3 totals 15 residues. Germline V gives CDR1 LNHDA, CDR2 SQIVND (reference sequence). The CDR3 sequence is CASSPGLAAIYEQYF. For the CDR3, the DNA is TGTGCCAGTAGTCCTGGACTGGCGGCCATTTACGAGCAGTACTTC.

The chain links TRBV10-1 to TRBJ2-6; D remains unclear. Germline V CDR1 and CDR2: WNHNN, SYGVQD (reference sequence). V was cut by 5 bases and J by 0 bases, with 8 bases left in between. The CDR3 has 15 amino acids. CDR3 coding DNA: TGCGCCAGCAGTCCTACCATCTCTGGGGCCAACGTCCTGACTTTC. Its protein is CASSPTISGANVLTF.

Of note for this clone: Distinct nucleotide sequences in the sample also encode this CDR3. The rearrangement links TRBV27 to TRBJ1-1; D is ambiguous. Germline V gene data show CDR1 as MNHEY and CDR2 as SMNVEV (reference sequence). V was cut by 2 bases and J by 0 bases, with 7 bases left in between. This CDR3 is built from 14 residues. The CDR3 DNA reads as TGTGCCAGCAGTTTAGGGAGAATGAACACTGAAGCTTTCTTT. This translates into CASSLGRMNTEAFF.

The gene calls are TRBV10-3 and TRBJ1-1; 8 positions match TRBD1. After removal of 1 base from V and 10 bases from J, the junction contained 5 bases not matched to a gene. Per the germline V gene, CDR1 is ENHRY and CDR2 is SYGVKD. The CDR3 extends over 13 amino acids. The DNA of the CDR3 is TGTGCCATCAGTGAGTTCAAACAGGGGGGAGCTTTCTTT. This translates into CAISEFKQGGAFF.

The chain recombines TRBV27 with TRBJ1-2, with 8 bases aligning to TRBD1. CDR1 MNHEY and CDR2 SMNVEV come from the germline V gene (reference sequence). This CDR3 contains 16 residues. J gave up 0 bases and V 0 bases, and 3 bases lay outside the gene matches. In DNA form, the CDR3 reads TGTGCCAGCAGTTTATCTGGACAGGGCACTAACTATGGCTACACCTTC. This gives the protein CASSLSGQGTNYGYTF.

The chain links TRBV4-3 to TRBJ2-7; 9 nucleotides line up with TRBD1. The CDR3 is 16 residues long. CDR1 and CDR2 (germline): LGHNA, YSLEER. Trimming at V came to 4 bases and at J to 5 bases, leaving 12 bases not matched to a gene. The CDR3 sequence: CASSPSWTGDRNEQYF. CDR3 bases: TGCGCCAGCAGCCCGTCCTGGACAGGGGACAGAAACGAGCAGTACTTC.

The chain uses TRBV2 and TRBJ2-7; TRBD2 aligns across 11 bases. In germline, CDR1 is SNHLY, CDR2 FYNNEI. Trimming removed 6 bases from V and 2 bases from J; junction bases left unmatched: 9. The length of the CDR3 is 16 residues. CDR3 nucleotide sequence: TGTGCCAGCAGGGGGTCCCGACTAGCGGGGACCTACGAGCAGTACTTC. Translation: CASRGSRLAGTYEQYF. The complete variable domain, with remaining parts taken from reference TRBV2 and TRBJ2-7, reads EPEVTQTPSHQVTQMGQEVILRCVPISNHLYFYWYRQILGQKVEFLVSFYNNEISEKSEIFDDQFSVERPDGSNFTLKIRSTKLEDSAMYFCASRGSRLAGTYEQYFGPGTRLTVT.

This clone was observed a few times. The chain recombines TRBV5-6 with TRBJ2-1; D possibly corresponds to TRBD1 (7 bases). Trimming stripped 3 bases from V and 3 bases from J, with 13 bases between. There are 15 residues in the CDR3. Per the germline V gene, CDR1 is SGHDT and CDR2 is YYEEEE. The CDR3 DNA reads TGTGCCAGCAGCTGGACCAGGGGGGACTACAATGAGCAGTTCTTC. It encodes CASSWTRGDYNEQFF.

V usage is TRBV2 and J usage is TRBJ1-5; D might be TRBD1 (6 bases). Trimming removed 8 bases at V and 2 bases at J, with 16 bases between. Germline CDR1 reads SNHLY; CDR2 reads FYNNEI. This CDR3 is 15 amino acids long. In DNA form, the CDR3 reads TGTGCCAGCTCCGGCCACAGGGTTGGCAATCAGCCCCAGCATTTT. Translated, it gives CASSGHRVGNQPQHF.

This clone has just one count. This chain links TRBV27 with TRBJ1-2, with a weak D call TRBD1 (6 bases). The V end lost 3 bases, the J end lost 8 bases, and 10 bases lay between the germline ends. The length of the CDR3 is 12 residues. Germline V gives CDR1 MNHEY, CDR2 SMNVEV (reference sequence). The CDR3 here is CASSFRGAGYTF. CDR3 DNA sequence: TGTGCCAGCAGTTTCCGGGGGGCGGGCTACACCTTC.

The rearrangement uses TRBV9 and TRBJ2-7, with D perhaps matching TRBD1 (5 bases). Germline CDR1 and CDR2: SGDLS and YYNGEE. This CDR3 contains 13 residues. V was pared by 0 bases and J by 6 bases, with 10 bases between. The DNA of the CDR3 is TGTGCCAGCAGCGTAGGGGGCCAGGGCGAGCAGTACTTC. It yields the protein CASSVGGQGEQYF.

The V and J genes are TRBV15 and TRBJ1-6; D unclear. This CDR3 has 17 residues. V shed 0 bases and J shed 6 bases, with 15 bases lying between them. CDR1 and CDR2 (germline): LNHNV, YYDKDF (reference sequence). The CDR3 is CATSRDPDREGNSPLHF. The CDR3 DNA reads TGTGCCACCAGCAGAGACCCGGACCGGGAGGGTAATTCACCCCTCCACTTT.

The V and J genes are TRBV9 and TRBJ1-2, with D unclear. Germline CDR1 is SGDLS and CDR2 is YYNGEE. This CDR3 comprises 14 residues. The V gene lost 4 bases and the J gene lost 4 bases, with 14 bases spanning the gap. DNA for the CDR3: TGTGCCAGCAGCCTCGAAACCAGCGGCTATGGCTACACCTTC. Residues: CASSLETSGYGYTF.

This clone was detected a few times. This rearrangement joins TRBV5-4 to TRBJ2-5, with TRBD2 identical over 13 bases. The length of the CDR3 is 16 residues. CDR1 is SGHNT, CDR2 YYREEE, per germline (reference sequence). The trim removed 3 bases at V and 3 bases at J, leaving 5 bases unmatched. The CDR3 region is CASSYLGLAGEETQYF. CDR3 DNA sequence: TGTGCCAGCAGCTACCTCGGACTAGCGGGAGAAGAGACCCAGTACTTC.

CDR3 region: CASSLDDRDHEQYF. The CDR3 DNA reads TGTGCCAGCAGCTTGGACGACAGGGACCACGAGCAGTACTTC. The V call is TRBV5-4, the J call TRBJ2-7; 7 bases line up with TRBD1. Germline loops: CDR1 SGHNT, CDR2 YYREEE (reference sequence). V dropped 0 bases and J dropped 5; count of bases not matched to a gene: 5. CDR3 size: 14 residues. Supplemented by reference TRBV5-4 and TRBJ2-7, the full variable domain reads ETGVTQSPTHLIKTRGQQVTLRCSSQSGHNTVSWYQQALGQGPQFIFQYYREEENGRGNFPPRFSGLQFPNYSSELNVNALELDDSALYLCASSLDDRDHEQYFGPGTRLTVT.

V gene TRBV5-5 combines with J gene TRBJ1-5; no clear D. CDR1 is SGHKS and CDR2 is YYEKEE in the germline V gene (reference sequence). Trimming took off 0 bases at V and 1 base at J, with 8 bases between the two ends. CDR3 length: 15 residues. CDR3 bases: TGTGCCAGCAGCTTGGCCACGGGGAGCAATCAGCCCCAGCATTTT. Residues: CASSLATGSNQPQHF.

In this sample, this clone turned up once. The CDR3 protein is CASSTAGRYQPQHF. CDR3 sequence (DNA): TGCGCCAGCAGCACGGCGGGCAGATATCAGCCCCAGCATTTT. The chain carries TRBV4-1 and TRBJ1-5; D not resolved. The CDR3 sequence is 14 residues long. Germline V lookup: CDR1 MGHRA, CDR2 YSYEKL. Trimming shortened V by 5 bases and J by 5 bases, and 13 bases separated the two germline ends.

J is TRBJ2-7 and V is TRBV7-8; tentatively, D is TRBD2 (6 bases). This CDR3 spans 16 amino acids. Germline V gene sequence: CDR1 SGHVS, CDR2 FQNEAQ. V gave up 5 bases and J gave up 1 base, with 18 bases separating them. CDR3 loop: CASSPYAGPGSYEQYF. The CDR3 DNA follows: TGTGCCAGCAGCCCTTACGCGGGGCCTGGGTCCTACGAGCAGTACTTC.

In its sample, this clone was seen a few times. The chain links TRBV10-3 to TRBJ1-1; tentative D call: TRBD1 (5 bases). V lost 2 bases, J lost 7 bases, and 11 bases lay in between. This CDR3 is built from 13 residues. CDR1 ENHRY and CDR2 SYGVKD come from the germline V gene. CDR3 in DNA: TGTGCCATCAGTGAGATCAGGGCTGGTGAAGCTTTCTTT. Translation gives CAISEIRAGEAFF.

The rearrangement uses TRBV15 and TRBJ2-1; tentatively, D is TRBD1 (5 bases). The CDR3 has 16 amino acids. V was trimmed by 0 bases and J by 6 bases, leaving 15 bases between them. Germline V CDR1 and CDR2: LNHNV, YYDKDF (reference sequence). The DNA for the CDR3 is TGTGCCACCAGCAGAGATTCTAGTAGGGGATTCAATGAGCAGTTCTTC. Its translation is CATSRDSSRGFNEQFF. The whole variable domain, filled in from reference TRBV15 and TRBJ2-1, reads DAMVIQNPRYQVTQFGKPVTLSCSQTLNHNVMYWYQQKSSQAPKLLFHYYDKDFNNEADTPDNFQSRRPNTSFCFLDIRSPGLGDTAMYLCATSRDSSRGFNEQFFGPGTRLTVL.

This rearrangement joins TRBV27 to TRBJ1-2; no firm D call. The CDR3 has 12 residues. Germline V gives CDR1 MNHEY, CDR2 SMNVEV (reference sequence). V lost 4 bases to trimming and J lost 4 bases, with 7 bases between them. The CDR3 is CASSSRGYGYTF. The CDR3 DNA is TGTGCCAGCAGTTCCCGGGGCTATGGCTACACCTTC.

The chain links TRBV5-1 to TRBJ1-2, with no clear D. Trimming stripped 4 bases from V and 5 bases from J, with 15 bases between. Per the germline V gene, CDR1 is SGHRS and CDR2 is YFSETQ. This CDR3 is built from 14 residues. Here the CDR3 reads CASSEDFGGYGYTF. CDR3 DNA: TGCGCCAGCAGCGAGGACTTTGGAGGGTATGGCTACACCTTC.

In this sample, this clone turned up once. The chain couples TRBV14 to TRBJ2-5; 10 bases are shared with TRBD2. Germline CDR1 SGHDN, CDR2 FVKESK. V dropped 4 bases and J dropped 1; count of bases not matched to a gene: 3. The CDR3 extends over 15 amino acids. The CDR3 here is CASSPLAGVQETQYF. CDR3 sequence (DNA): TGTGCCAGCAGCCCTCTAGCGGGGGTCCAAGAGACCCAGTACTTC.

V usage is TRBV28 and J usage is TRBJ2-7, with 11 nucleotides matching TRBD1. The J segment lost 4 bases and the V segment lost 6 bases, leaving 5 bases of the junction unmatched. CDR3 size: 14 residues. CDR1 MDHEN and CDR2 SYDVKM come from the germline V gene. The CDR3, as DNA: TGTGCCAGCAGGGGGACAGGGGGTGGTTACGAGCAGTACTTC. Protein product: CASRGTGGGYEQYF.

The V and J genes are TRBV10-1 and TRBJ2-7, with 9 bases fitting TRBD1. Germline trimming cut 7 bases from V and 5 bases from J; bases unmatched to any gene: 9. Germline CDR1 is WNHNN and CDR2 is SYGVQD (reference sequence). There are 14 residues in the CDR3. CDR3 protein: CASNLGTGYDEQYF. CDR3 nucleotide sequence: TGCGCCAGCAACCTAGGGACAGGGTACGACGAGCAGTACTTC.

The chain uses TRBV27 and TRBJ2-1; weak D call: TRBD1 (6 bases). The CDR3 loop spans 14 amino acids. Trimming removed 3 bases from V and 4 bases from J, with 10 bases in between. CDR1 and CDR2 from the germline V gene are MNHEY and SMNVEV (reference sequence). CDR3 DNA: TGTGCCAGCAGTTTGGGGGCCTATTACAATGAGCAGTTCTTC. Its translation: CASSLGAYYNEQFF.

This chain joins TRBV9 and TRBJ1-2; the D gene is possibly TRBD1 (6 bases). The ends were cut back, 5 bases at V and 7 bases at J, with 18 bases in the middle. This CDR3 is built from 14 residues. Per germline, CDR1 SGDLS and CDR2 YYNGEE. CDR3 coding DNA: TGTGCCAGCAGATCAACAGGGAGCAGTGGTGGCTACACCTTC. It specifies CASRSTGSSGGYTF.